The source of this T cell receptor (beta chain) is a study of cytomegalovirus exposure and HLA in healthy donors. To note about this clone: Its antigen remains unknown.

Points from the study as a whole: Being productive about 90% or about 30% of the time was typical of most TCR beta V segments in an earlier analysis.

The germline V gene encodes CDR1 LNHDA and CDR2 SQIVND (reference sequence). J was trimmed by 2 bases and V by 4 bases; bases with no gene match: 4. This CDR3 has 15 amino acids. Primers included in the PCR were 60 Vbeta and 13 Jbeta primers. Method: immunoSEQ multiplex PCR; TCRdb's copy keeps in-frame clones and lacks some. The profile covers about 81,000 clones, with about 87% appearing a single time and about 2.3% taken by the ten largest. Sequenced: PBMCs. The sequence derives from a man younger than 35 in good health and CMV-seronegative. V usage is TRBV19 and J usage is TRBJ2-1, with 8 bases identical to TRBD1. The CDR3 here is CASSTGTGPYNEQFF. For the CDR3, the DNA is TGTGCCAGTAGTACCGGGACAGGTCCCTACAATGAGCAGTTCTTC.